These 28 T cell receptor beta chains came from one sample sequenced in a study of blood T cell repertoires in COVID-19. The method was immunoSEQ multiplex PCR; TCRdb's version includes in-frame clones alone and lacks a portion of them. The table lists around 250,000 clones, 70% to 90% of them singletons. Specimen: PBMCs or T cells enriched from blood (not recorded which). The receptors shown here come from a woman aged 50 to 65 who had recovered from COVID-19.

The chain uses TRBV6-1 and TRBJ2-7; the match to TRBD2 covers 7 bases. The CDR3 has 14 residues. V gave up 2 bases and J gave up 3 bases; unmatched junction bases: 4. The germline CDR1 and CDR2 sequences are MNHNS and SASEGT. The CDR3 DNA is TGTGCCAGCAGTGAACGGGCGGGAGACTACGAGCAGTACTTC. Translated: CASSERAGDYEQYF.

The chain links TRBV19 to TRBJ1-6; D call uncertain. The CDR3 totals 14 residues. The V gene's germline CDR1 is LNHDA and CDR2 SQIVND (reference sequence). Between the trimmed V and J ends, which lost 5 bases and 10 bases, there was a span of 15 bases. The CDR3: CASSQNGVRSPLHF. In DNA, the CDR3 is TGTGCCAGTAGTCAGAACGGGGTGAGATCACCCCTCCACTTT.

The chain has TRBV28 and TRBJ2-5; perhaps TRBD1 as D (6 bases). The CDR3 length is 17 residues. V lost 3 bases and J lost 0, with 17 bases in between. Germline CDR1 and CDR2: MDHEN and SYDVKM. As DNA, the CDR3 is TGTGCCAGCAGTTTGAGGACAGCGCTACGGTACCAAGAGACCCAGTACTTC. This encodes CASSLRTALRYQETQYF. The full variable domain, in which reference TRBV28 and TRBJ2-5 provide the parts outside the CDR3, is DVKVTQSSRYLVKRTGEKVFLECVQDMDHENMFWYRQDPGLGLRLIYFSYDVKMKEKGDIPEGYSVSREKKERFSLILESASTNQTSMYLCASSLRTALRYQETQYFGPGTRLLVL.

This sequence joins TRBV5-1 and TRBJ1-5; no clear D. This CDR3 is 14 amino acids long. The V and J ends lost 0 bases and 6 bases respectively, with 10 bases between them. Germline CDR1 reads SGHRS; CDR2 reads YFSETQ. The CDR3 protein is CASSLAPSVQPQHF. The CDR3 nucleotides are TGCGCCAGCAGCTTGGCCCCCAGCGTTCAGCCCCAGCATTTT.

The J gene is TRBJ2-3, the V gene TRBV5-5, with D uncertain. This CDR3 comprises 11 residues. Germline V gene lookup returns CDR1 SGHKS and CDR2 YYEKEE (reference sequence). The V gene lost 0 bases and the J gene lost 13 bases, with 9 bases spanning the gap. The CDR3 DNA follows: TGTGCCAGCAGCTTGGCCGAGTACGAGTATTTT. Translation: CASSLAEYEYF.

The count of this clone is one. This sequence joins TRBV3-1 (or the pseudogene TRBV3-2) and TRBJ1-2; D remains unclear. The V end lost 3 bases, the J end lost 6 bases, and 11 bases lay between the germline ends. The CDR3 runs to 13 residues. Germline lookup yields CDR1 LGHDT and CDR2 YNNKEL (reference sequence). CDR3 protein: CASSQLAGDGYTF. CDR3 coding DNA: TGTGCCAGCAGCCAGCTAGCTGGGGATGGCTACACCTTC.

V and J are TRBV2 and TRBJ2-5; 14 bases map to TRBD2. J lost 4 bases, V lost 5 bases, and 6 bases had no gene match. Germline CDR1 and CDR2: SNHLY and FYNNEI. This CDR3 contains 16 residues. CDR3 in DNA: TGTGCCAGCAGTTCGGGACTAGCGGGAGTGGGAGAGACCCAGTACTTC. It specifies CASSSGLAGVGETQYF.

Written as DNA, the CDR3 is TGTGCCACCAGTGACCGACGACAGGGGAAGATAAATGAGCAGTTCTTC. This gives the protein CATSDRRQGKINEQFF. V and J are TRBV24-1 and TRBJ2-1, with 8 bases fitting TRBD1. Unmatched junction bases numbered 11, after V lost 4 bases and J lost 7 bases. This CDR3 is 16 amino acids long. Looked up from germline, CDR1 is KGHDR and CDR2 is SFDVKD.

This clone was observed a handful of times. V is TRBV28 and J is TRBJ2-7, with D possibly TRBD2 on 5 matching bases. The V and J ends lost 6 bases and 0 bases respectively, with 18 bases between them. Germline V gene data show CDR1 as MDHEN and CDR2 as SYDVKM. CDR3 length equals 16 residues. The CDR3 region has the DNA TGTGCCAGCAGGCACGTAAAAGCGGCGAGCTCCTACGAGCAGTACTTC. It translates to CASRHVKAASSYEQYF.

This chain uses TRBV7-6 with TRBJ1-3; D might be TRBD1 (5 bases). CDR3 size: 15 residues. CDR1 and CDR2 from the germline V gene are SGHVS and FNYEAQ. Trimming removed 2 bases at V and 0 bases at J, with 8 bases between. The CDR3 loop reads CASSLLQGSGNTIYF. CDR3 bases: TGTGCCAGCAGCTTATTGCAGGGCTCTGGAAACACCATATATTTT.

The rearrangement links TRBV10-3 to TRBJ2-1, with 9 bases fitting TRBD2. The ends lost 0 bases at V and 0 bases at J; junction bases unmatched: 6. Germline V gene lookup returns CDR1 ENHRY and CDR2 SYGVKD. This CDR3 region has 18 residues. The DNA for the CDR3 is TGTGCCATCAGTGAGTCGGGACTAGCTGCCAGCTCCTACAATGAGCAGTTCTTC. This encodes CAISESGLAASSYNEQFF.

DNA of the CDR3: TGTGCCAGCAGCCCCGGACTAGCGGGAGGGCCGGAGTACTTC. As protein: CASSPGLAGGPEYF. The gene calls are TRBV11-2 and TRBJ2-7, with 15 nucleotides matching TRBD2. The germline CDR1 and CDR2 sequences are SGHAT and FQNNGV. The CDR3 is 14 amino acids. The junction had 7 bases not matched to a gene; V was cut back by 5 bases and J by 11 bases.

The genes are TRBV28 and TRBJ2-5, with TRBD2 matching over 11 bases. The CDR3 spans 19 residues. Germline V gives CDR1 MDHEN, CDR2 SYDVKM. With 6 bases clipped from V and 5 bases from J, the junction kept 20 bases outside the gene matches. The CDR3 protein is CASSPNLSSGRSVWETQYF. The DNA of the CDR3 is TGTGCCAGCAGCCCAAACCTCTCTAGCGGGAGGTCGGTTTGGGAGACCCAGTACTTC.

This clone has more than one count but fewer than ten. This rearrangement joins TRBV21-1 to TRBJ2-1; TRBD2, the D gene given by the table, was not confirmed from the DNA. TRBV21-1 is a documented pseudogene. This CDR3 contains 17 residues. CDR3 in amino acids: CASSKVLAGDSYNEQFF. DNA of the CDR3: TGTGCCAGCAGCAAAGTGCTAGCGGGAGACTCCTACAATGAGCAGTTCTTC.

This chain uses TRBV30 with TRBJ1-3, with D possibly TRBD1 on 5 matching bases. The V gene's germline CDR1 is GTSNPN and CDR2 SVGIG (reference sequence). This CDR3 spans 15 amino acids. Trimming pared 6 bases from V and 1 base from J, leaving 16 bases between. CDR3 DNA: TGTGCCTGCATGCATGGGGGGTTTTCTGGAAACACCATATATTTT. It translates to CACMHGGFSGNTIYF. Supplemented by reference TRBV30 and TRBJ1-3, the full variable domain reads SQTIHQWPATLVQPVGSPLSLECTVEGTSNPNLYWYRQAAGRGLQLLFYSVGIGQISSEVPQNLSASRPQDRQFILSSKKLLLSDSGFYLCACMHGGFSGNTIYFGEGSWLTVV.

DNA for the CDR3: TGTGCCAGCAGCTCAGGACTGACTAGCGGGAGGTACGAGCAGTACTTC. Translation gives CASSSGLTSGRYEQYF. The chain is built from TRBV7-6 and TRBJ2-7, with 13 bases aligning to TRBD2. Trimming at V came to 4 bases and at J to 4 bases, leaving 7 bases not matched to a gene. The CDR3 totals 16 residues. CDR1 is SGHVS and CDR2 is FNYEAQ in the germline V gene.

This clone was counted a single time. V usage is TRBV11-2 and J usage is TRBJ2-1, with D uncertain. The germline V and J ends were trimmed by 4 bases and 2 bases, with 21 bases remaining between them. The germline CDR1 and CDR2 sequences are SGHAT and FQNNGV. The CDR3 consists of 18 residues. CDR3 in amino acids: CASSSDMLSEGTYNEQFF. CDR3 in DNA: TGTGCCAGCAGCTCCGACATGCTCTCAGAAGGAACCTACAATGAGCAGTTCTTC. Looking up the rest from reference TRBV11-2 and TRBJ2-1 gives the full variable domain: EAGVAQSPRYKIIEKRQSVAFWCNPISGHATLYWYQQILGQGPKLLIQFQNNGVVDDSQLPKDRFSAERLKGVDSTLKIQPAKLEDSAVYLCASSSDMLSEGTYNEQFFGPGTRLTVL.

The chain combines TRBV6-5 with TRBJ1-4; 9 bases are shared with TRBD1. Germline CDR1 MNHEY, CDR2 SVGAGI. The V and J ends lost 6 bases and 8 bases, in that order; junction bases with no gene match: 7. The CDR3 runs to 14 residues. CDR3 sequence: CASRTGGLREKLFF. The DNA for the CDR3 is TGTGCCAGCAGGACAGGGGGGTTAAGGGAAAAACTGTTTTTT.

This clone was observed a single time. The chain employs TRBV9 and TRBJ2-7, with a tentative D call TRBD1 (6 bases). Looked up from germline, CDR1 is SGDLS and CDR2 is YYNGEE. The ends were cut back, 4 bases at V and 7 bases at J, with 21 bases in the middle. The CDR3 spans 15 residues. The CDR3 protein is CASSPRFRGSEEQYF. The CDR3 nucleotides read TGTGCCAGCAGCCCCCGCTTCAGGGGATCGGAAGAGCAGTACTTC. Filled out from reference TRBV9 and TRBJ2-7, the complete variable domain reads DSGVTQTPKHLITATGQRVTLRCSPRSGDLSVYWYQQSLDQGLQFLIQYYNGEERAKGNILERFSAQQFPDLHSELNLSSLELGDSALYFCASSPRFRGSEEQYFGPGTRLTVT.

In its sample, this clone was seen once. This CDR3 reads CASSSLANTDTQYF. CDR3 DNA sequence: TGTGCCAGCAGCTCGCTAGCGAACACAGATACGCAGTATTTT. This rearrangement joins TRBV7-8 to TRBJ2-3, with D possibly TRBD2 on 6 matching bases. Per the germline V gene, CDR1 is SGHVS and CDR2 is FQNEAQ. Trimming stripped 4 bases from V and 2 bases from J, with 10 bases between. The CDR3 covers 14 residues.

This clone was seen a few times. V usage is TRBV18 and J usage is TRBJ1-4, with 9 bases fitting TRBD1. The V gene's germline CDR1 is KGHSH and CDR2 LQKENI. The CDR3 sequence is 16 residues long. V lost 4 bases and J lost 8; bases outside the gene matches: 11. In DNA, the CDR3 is TGTGCCAGCTCACAAGAATTACAGGGGGCAGGAGAAAAACTGTTTTTT. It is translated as CASSQELQGAGEKLFF.

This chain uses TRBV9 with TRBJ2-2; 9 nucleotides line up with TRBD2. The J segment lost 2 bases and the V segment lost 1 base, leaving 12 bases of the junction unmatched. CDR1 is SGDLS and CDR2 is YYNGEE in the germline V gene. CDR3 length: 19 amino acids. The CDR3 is CASSVYLSPGLANTGELFF. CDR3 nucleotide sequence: TGTGCCAGCAGCGTATATCTCTCCCCGGGACTAGCTAACACCGGGGAGCTGTTTTTT.

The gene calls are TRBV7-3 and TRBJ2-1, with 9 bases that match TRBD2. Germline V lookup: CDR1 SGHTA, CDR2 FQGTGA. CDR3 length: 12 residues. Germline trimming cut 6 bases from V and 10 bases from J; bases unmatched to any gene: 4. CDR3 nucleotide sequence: TGTGCCAGCAGTGGGCGGGAGGGGGAGCAGTTCTTC. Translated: CASSGREGEQFF.

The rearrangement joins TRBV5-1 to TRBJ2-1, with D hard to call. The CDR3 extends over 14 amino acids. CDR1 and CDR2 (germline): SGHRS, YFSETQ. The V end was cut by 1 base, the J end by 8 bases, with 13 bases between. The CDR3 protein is CASSLSGSHDEQFF. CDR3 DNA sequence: TGCGCCAGCAGCTTGTCCGGGTCCCATGATGAGCAGTTCTTC.

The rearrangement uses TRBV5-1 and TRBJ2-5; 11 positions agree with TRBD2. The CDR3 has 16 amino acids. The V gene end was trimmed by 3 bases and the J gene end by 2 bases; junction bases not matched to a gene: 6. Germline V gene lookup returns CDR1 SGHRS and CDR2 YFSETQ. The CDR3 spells CASSSSGLAVQETQYF. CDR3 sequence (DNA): TGCGCCAGCAGCTCTTCGGGACTAGCGGTTCAAGAGACCCAGTACTTC.

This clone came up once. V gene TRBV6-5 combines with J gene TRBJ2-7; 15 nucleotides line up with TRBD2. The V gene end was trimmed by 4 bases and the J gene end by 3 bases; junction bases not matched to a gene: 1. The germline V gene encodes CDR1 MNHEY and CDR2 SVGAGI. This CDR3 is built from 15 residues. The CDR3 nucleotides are TGTGCCAGCAGTTCGGGACTAGCGGGAGGCTACGAGCAGTACTTC. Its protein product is CASSSGLAGGYEQYF.

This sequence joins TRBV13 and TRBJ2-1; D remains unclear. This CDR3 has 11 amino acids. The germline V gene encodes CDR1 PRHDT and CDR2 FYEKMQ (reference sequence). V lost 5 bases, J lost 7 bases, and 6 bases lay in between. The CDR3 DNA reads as TGTGCCAGCAGCGACGGGAATGAGCAGTTCTTC. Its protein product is CASSDGNEQFF.

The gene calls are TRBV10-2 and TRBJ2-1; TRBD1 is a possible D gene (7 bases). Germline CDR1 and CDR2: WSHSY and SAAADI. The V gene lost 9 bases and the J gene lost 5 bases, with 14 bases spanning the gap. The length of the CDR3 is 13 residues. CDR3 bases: TGCGCCAGTCAGGGGGGCGGGAACAATGAGCAGTTCTTC. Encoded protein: CASQGGGNNEQFF.